This passage covers 9 T cell receptor beta chains from one sample sequenced in a study of control samples from healthy donors and cancer patients. TCRdb's table, derived via immunoSEQ multiplex PCR, lists solely in-frame clones and lacks some. The sample consists of roughly 76,000 clones, around 94% of them appearing once. Sequencing was done on a sample of blood. These TCRs come from a woman between 40 and 50 years old in good health.

The genes are TRBV9 and TRBJ1-1; the match to TRBD1 covers 9 bases. Looked up from germline, CDR1 is SGDLS and CDR2 is YYNGEE. This CDR3 comprises 15 residues. V dropped 3 bases and J dropped 3; count of bases not matched to a gene: 6. CDR3 residues: CASSAGTGRDTEAFF. CDR3 DNA sequence: TGTGCCAGCAGCGCCGGGACAGGGCGAGACACTGAAGCTTTCTTT.

The genes are TRBV7-8 and TRBJ1-2, with unresolved D. Germline CDR1 is SGHVS and CDR2 is FQNEAQ. V was shortened by 1 base and J by 4 bases, with 13 bases between the two germline ends. This CDR3 has 15 amino acids. CDR3 sequence reads: CASSLDPLPLYGYTF. The CDR3 coding sequence is TGTGCCAGCAGCTTAGACCCCTTGCCCCTCTATGGCTACACCTTC.

V gene TRBV5-1 combines with J gene TRBJ1-4; D unresolved. V dropped 3 bases and J dropped 8 bases, with 11 bases sitting between them. Looked up from germline, CDR1 is SGHRS and CDR2 is YFSETQ. The CDR3 is made up of 13 amino acids. CDR3 sequence (DNA): TGCGCCAGCAGCTGGACCGGAGGCGAAAAACTGTTTTTT. Encoded protein: CASSWTGGEKLFF.

The rearrangement joins TRBV7-9 to TRBJ1-1, with 7 positions matching TRBD1. Germline V lookup: CDR1 SEHNR, CDR2 FQNEAQ (reference sequence). CDR3 length equals 14 residues. Losses at the gene ends were 2 bases for V and 7 bases for J; bases not matched to a gene: 7. The CDR3: CASSLLAGGNEAFF. The DNA of the CDR3 is TGTGCCAGCAGCTTACTGGCAGGGGGTAATGAAGCTTTCTTT.

The chain carries TRBV19 and TRBJ2-1, with D perhaps TRBD1 (6 bases). The ends were cut back, 6 bases at V and 0 bases at J, with 12 bases in the middle. Germline V gives CDR1 LNHDA, CDR2 SQIVND (reference sequence). The CDR3 sequence is 15 residues long. CDR3 loop: CASRDRLSSYNEQFF. For the CDR3, the DNA is TGTGCCAGTAGAGACAGGCTAAGCTCCTACAATGAGCAGTTCTTC. Full variable domain (remainder filled in from reference TRBV19 and TRBJ2-1): DGGITQSPKYLFRKEGQNVTLSCEQNLNHDAMYWYRQDPGQGLRLIYYSQIVNDFQKGDIAEGYSVSREKKESFPLTVTSAQKNPTAFYLCASRDRLSSYNEQFFGPGTRLTVL.

The chain employs TRBV3-1 (or the pseudogene TRBV3-2) and TRBJ1-2; a possible D gene is TRBD1 (6 bases). Deletions cut 4 bases from V and 4 bases from J, with 13 bases between. This CDR3 is 14 amino acids long. CDR1 is LGHDT, CDR2 YNNKEL, per germline (reference sequence). The CDR3 DNA sequence: TGTGCCAGCAGCCTGGGGGCCGGGGGCTATGGCTACACCTTC. Translated, it gives CASSLGAGGYGYTF.

This chain links TRBV4-3 with TRBJ2-5, with D unresolved. CDR3 length: 15 amino acids. Germline values: CDR1 LGHNA, CDR2 YSLEER. Deletions cut 3 bases from V and 1 base from J, with 12 bases between. CDR3 nucleotides: TGCGCCAGCAGCCAGTACCTTTCCGCCCAAGAGACCCAGTACTTC. Translation: CASSQYLSAQETQYF.

The rearrangement links TRBV5-6 to TRBJ1-2, with no clear D. The ends were cut back, 0 bases at V and 2 bases at J, with 11 bases in the middle. The CDR3 sequence is 15 residues long. Germline CDR1 reads SGHDT; CDR2 reads YYEEEE. CDR3 region: CASSLEVQINYGYTF. Here the CDR3 DNA reads TGTGCCAGCAGCTTGGAAGTACAGATCAACTATGGCTACACCTTC.

In DNA, the CDR3 is TGTGCCAGCAGCCAAGATCCCAGGGGGCGGCATGAGCAGTTCTTC. It translates to CASSQDPRGRHEQFF. The V call is TRBV14, the J call TRBJ2-1; 8 nucleotides agree with TRBD1. The CDR3 extends over 15 amino acids. The germline V gene encodes CDR1 SGHDN and CDR2 FVKESK. Trimming took 0 bases from V and 8 from J; bases not matched to a gene: 6.